This entry lists 23 T cell receptor beta chains sequenced from one sample in a study of blood T cell repertoires in COVID-19. Libraries were prepared by immunoSEQ multiplex PCR; TCRdb keeps only in-frame clonotypes and omits some of them. This sample has about 150,000 clones; 70% to 90% occur once, and the top ten carry 0.6% to 0.65%. The source material was peripheral blood. Receptor source: a man between 60 and 75 years old with COVID-19, enrolled during active disease.

This chain links TRBV5-4 with TRBJ1-2; 7 nucleotides align to TRBD1. Looked up from germline, CDR1 is SGHNT and CDR2 is YYREEE (reference sequence). V gave up 1 base and J gave up 8 bases; unmatched junction bases: 14. CDR3 length: 16 amino acids. The CDR3 DNA reads as TGTGCCAGCAGCTTGCTCGGGAACGCAGGGGGAGGCGGCTACACCTTC. Protein: CASSLLGNAGGGGYTF.

This chain connects TRBV11-1 to TRBJ2-5; D possibly corresponds to TRBD2 (5 bases). Looked up from germline, CDR1 is SGHAT and CDR2 is FQDESV (reference sequence). The germline V and J ends were trimmed by 3 bases and 3 bases, with 8 bases remaining between them. CDR3 length: 13 amino acids. Here the CDR3 DNA reads TGTGCCAGCAGCTTCTGGAGGAAAGAGACCCAGTACTTC. This codes for CASSFWRKETQYF.

The rearrangement links TRBV18 to TRBJ1-5; tentatively, D is TRBD1 (6 bases). The germline V and J ends were trimmed by 5 bases and 1 base, with 15 bases remaining between them. This CDR3 is built from 16 residues. Germline V gene data show CDR1 as KGHSH and CDR2 as LQKENI. The CDR3 here is CASSLRRDMSNQPQHF. The CDR3 DNA reads TGTGCCAGCTCATTACGCCGGGACATGAGCAATCAGCCCCAGCATTTT.

The genes are TRBV7-8 and TRBJ2-7, with D unresolved. The CDR3 is 14 residues long. Deletions cut 5 bases from V and 0 bases from J, with 11 bases between. The V gene's germline CDR1 is SGHVS and CDR2 FQNEAQ. The CDR3 sequence: CASSIRGSSYEQYF. The CDR3 DNA follows: TGTGCCAGCAGCATTCGCGGTAGCTCCTACGAGCAGTACTTC.

J is TRBJ1-4 and V is TRBV9; TRBD1 aligns across 11 bases. Per the germline V gene, CDR1 is SGDLS and CDR2 is YYNGEE. The CDR3 length is 15 residues. V trimming: 4 bases; J trimming: 7 bases; junction bases outside the gene matches: 6. CDR3 sequence: CASSFRTGGLEKLFF. The CDR3, as DNA: TGTGCCAGCAGCTTCCGGACAGGGGGCCTTGAAAAACTGTTTTTT.

V and J are TRBV7-9 and TRBJ1-2; possible D gene TRBD1, 5 bases. Germline V gene lookup returns CDR1 SEHNR and CDR2 FQNEAQ (reference sequence). V lost 1 base and J 9 bases, leaving 15 bases between the germline ends. The CDR3 loop spans 14 amino acids. CDR3 residues: CASSLVGQGVRYTF. CDR3 in DNA: TGTGCCAGCAGCTTAGTCGGTCAGGGTGTTCGCTACACCTTC. The whole variable domain, remainder taken from reference TRBV7-9 and TRBJ1-2, is DTGVSQNPRHKITKRGQNVTFRCDPISEHNRLYWYRQTLGQGPEFLTYFQNEAQLEKSRLLSDRFSAERPKGSFSTLEIQRTEQGDSAMYLCASSLVGQGVRYTFGSGTRLTVV.

The J gene is TRBJ1-1, the V gene TRBV5-1, with 8 bases matching TRBD1. The CDR3 is 14 amino acids. J lost 4 bases, V lost 4 bases, and 6 bases had no gene match. The V gene's germline CDR1 is SGHRS and CDR2 YFSETQ. The CDR3 is CASSVTGGSTEAFF. The CDR3 DNA follows: TGCGCCAGCAGCGTAACAGGGGGAAGCACTGAAGCTTTCTTT.

V usage is TRBV28 and J usage is TRBJ1-5; perhaps TRBD1 as D (6 bases). Germline CDR1 and CDR2: MDHEN and SYDVKM. This CDR3 comprises 14 residues. Trimming left V 7 bases short and J 4 bases short, with 14 bases between. The CDR3 DNA follows: TGTGCCAGCAAACCCGGACAGCTTAATCAGCCCCAGCATTTT. Translated: CASKPGQLNQPQHF.

The chain uses TRBV19 and TRBJ2-1, with D perhaps matching TRBD1 (7 bases). V was shortened by 5 bases and J by 0 bases, with 26 bases between the two germline ends. Germline V lookup: CDR1 LNHDA, CDR2 SQIVND (reference sequence). The CDR3 covers 20 residues. The CDR3 sequence is CASSPLQGLGLISSYNEQFF. The DNA of the CDR3 is TGTGCCAGTAGTCCCCTACAGGGGCTGGGACTCATCAGCTCCTACAATGAGCAGTTCTTC.

The chain couples TRBV28 to TRBJ2-7; D is perhaps TRBD1 (6 bases). This CDR3 comprises 16 residues. Trimming pared 4 bases from V and 3 bases from J, leaving 19 bases between. CDR1 and CDR2 from the germline V gene are MDHEN and SYDVKM. CDR3 protein: CASSSPQGKKGYEQYF. The DNA of the CDR3 is TGTGCCAGCAGTTCGCCACAGGGAAAAAAGGGCTACGAGCAGTACTTC.

The rearrangement links TRBV7-9 to TRBJ1-2, with a possible D match to TRBD1 (6 bases). The CDR3 is 14 residues long. The germline V and J ends were trimmed by 1 base and 8 bases, with 14 bases remaining between them. Germline lookup yields CDR1 SEHNR and CDR2 FQNEAQ (reference sequence). CDR3 sequence: CASSLGTGQKGYTF. Here the CDR3 DNA reads TGTGCCAGCAGCTTAGGCACGGGACAAAAGGGCTACACCTTC. The full variable domain, rest sourced from reference TRBV7-9 and TRBJ1-2, is DTGVSQNPRHKITKRGQNVTFRCDPISEHNRLYWYRQTLGQGPEFLTYFQNEAQLEKSRLLSDRFSAERPKGSFSTLEIQRTEQGDSAMYLCASSLGTGQKGYTFGSGTRLTVV.

The chain links TRBV5-1 to TRBJ1-5, with D unclear. CDR3 size: 14 residues. Trimming cost V 0 bases and J 1 base, with 5 bases left between them. From germline, CDR1 is SGHRS and CDR2 YFSETQ. The CDR3 bases are TGCGCCAGCAGCTTGGGTAGCAGCAATCAGCCCCAGCATTTT. Its protein product is CASSLGSSNQPQHF.

This clone occurred once. The rearrangement uses TRBV7-8 and TRBJ2-3; 9 nucleotides match TRBD2. After removal of 3 bases from V and 0 bases from J, the junction contained 4 bases not matched to a gene. CDR1 is SGHVS, CDR2 FQNEAQ, per germline. This CDR3 comprises 16 residues. The DNA of the CDR3 is TGTGCCAGCAGCTTGCGGGAGGGGGAAAGCACAGATACGCAGTATTTT. As protein: CASSLREGESTDTQYF.

The genes are TRBV27 and TRBJ2-3; 8 nucleotides match TRBD2. Germline V CDR1 and CDR2: MNHEY, SMNVEV (reference sequence). Trimming cost V 4 bases and J 2 bases; bases outside gene matches: 8. This CDR3 is 16 amino acids long. Written as DNA, the CDR3 is TGTGCCAGCAGTTCGTCAGCGGGGGACTACACAGATACGCAGTATTTT. Its protein is CASSSSAGDYTDTQYF.

The chain uses TRBV5-8 and TRBJ1-1; 11 bases map to TRBD1. The CDR3 is 12 amino acids. Looked up from germline, CDR1 is SGHTS and CDR2 is YDEGEE. Trimming at V came to 7 bases and at J to 6 bases, leaving 2 bases not matched to a gene. The CDR3 DNA reads TGTGCCAGCGGGGGACAGGGGGCTGAAGCTTTCTTT. It encodes CASGGQGAEAFF.

Details on this clone: Other DNA sequences in this sample translate to the same CDR3. This sequence joins TRBV6-2 or TRBV6-3 and TRBJ2-7; possible D gene TRBD1, 5 bases. Germline-derived CDR1 and CDR2 are MNHEY and SVGEGT. This CDR3 is built from 13 residues. V was trimmed by 5 bases and J by 3 bases, leaving 11 bases between them. CDR3 bases: TGTGCCAGCAGTCGCCAGGGTTTCTACGAGCAGTACTTC. Amino acid sequence: CASSRQGFYEQYF.

The chain has TRBV19 and TRBJ1-2; 8 positions match TRBD1. With 7 bases clipped from V and 4 bases from J, the junction kept 8 bases outside the gene matches. Per the germline V gene, CDR1 is LNHDA and CDR2 is SQIVND (reference sequence). The CDR3 covers 14 residues. The chain's CDR3 is CASTRGQVAYGYTF. CDR3 nucleotides: TGTGCCAGTACCCGGGGACAGGTAGCCTATGGCTACACCTTC.

The chain combines TRBV12-5 with TRBJ2-1, with TRBD2 as a possible D gene (7 bases). The CDR3 covers 13 residues. Between the trimmed V and J ends, which lost 2 bases and 9 bases, there was a span of 11 bases. From germline, CDR1 is LGHNT and CDR2 FRNRAP. CDR3 in DNA: TGTGCTAGTGGTTTGTTAGGGGGGGGTGAGCAGTTCTTC. It codes for CASGLLGGGEQFF.

V is TRBV11-3 and J is TRBJ1-1; D remains ambiguous. CDR3 length: 15 amino acids. Germline V gives CDR1 SGHNT, CDR2 YENEEA. V lost 3 bases and J 4 bases, leaving 15 bases between the germline ends. The CDR3 DNA sequence: TGTGCCAGCAGCTTGACTGGACTCGGAGGCACTGAAGCTTTCTTT. Translation: CASSLTGLGGTEAFF.

The chain has TRBV9 and TRBJ2-7, with 9 bases fitting TRBD1. V lost 4 bases and J lost 7; bases outside the gene matches: 9. The CDR3 length is 14 residues. The germline gives CDR1 SGDLS, CDR2 YYNGEE. CDR3 bases: TGTGCCAGCAGCTCCCGGGACAGGGTAGGAGAGCAGTACTTC. Translation gives CASSSRDRVGEQYF.

The rearrangement joins TRBV6-5 to TRBJ1-2; D unclear. V shed 5 bases and J shed 4 bases, with 11 bases lying between them. This CDR3 has 13 amino acids. Germline V lookup: CDR1 MNHEY, CDR2 SVGAGI. The CDR3 region is CASSPTVFYGYTF. The CDR3 DNA follows: TGTGCCAGCAGTCCCACAGTTTTCTATGGCTACACCTTC.

The CDR3 bases are TGTGCCAGCTCGCAGGACTGGAATTCCTACGAGCAGTACTTC. It translates to CASSQDWNSYEQYF. V gene TRBV18 combines with J gene TRBJ2-7, with a tentative D call TRBD2 (5 bases). Germline CDR1 is KGHSH and CDR2 is LQKENI. This CDR3 is built from 14 residues. With 6 bases removed from V and 1 base from J, the gap between germline ends came to 13 bases.

The chain carries TRBV11-2 and TRBJ2-5, with D perhaps matching TRBD1 (5 bases). The CDR3 consists of 13 residues. Germline V lookup: CDR1 SGHAT, CDR2 FQNNGV. V was shortened by 3 bases and J by 2 bases, with 7 bases between the two germline ends. CDR3 coding DNA: TGTGCCAGCAGCTTGACAGTGCAAGAGACCCAGTACTTC. It is translated as CASSLTVQETQYF.